This record concerns one T cell receptor (beta chain) sequence. No cognate antigen has been identified for it. No base qualities exist here, and no much larger clone lies one base off it. Collaborating institutions collected whole blood in K2EDTA tubes following their own protocols. For TCRbeta analysis, collaborators shipped samples as frozen whole blood, isolated PBMCs, or DNA extracted from either of those sample types. The data stem from a study of blood T cell repertoires in COVID-19 (dated by TCRdb to the early 2020s). For the wider study: Samples covering the acute and convalescent phases of COVID-19 were provided by collaborators in the United States, Italy and Spain. Where available, HLA class I and class II types were obtained from metadata supplied by the sample provider rather than from assay-based typing. Deeply sampled blood TCRbeta repertoires from subjects exposed to, actively infected with, or recovered from COVID-19 were included in the dataset. The samples were drawn from two sources: the first 160 participants of the ongoing ImmuneRACE study, and 1,000 to 1,500 subjects contributed by 6 global collaborators. The repertoires were released in a freely available public database intended as a resource for research on the immune response to SARS-CoV-2. The prospective study material was composed of cDNA or gDNA derived from T cells, B-cell-depleted T cells, or PBMCs. Nearly every sample came with metadata listing a de-identified subject ID, COVID-19 status, age in years and sex.

TCRbeta CDR3 regions were amplified from genomic DNA using the immunoSEQ Assay, a bias-controlled multiplex PCR. For the original study's pipeline: Nucleated cell counts per sample were estimated from amplification of reference gene primers within the assay. Sequence reads were collapsed and filtered to measure the absolute abundance of every unique TCRbeta CDR3 rearrangement. For each sample, productive Simpson clonality was calculated by taking the square root of Simpson's diversity index across productive rearrangements. TCRdb mirrors the immuneACCESS table, restricted to in-frame sequences. Some clones are absent from its copies; in checked studies, under half trace to an unresolved V gene, and the reason for the others is unknown. V and J calls and clone size are those listed in that table; D and trimming were worked out from the DNA. The sample records approximately 130,000 clones, around 83% of which are singletons. The ten largest clones add up to 4.3% of the sample.

What the study reported, not specific to this receptor: The amount of clinical and demographic metadata varied by source and participant and was provided uncurated.

Sequencing was performed on peripheral blood. The origin of this receptor is a human donor in a cohort sampled during active COVID-19.

Here is the DNA: TGTGCCAGCAGCCCCTGGGGACGGGGGGGAAAACTGTTTTTT. Translated, this gives CASSPWGRGGKLFF. The chain couples TRBV14 to TRBJ1-4; a tentative D match to TRBD1 spans 5 bases. Counted from cysteine to phenylalanine, this CDR3 has 14 amino acids. Just the 42-base CDR3 DNA is kept, in frame starting at base 1. The CDR1 and CDR2 encoded by the germline V gene are SGHDN and FVKESK. V is pared back by 4 bases and J by 10 bases, with 16 bases lying between the germline termini.